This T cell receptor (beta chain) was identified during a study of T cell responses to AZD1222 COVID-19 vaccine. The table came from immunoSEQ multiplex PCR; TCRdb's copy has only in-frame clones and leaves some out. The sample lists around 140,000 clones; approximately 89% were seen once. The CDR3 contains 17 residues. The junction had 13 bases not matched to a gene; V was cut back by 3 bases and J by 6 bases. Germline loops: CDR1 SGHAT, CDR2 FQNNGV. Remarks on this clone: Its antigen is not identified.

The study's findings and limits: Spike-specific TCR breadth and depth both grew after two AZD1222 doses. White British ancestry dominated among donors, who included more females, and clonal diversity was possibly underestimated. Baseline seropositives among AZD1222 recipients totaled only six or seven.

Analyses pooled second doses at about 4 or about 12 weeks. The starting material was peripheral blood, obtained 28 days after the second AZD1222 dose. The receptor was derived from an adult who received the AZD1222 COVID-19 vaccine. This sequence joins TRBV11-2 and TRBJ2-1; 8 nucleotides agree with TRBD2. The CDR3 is CASSLVSFGRGSNEQFF. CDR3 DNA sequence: TGTGCCAGCAGCTTGGTATCTTTCGGGAGGGGTTCCAATGAGCAGTTCTTC.